The rows below give T cell receptor beta chains drawn from one sample of a study of shared clonotypes between healthy human individuals. Produced via immunoSEQ multiplex PCR; TCRdb's table is partial and in-frame only. The sample includes about 2.4 million clones, approximately 90% of them seen just once. The sequencing input was naive CD4+ T cells sorted from blood. These receptors originate from a man between 18 and 35 years old in good health. The CDR3 runs from the conserved cysteine through the conserved F or W. D genes are given only for firm matches. A row's size may be missing; if present it is once, few, many or a size class.

j_call clone_size v_call d_call cdr3_aa cdr3_nt
TRBJ2-5 . TRBV5-1 TRBD2 CASSFGLAGGQETQYF TGCGCCAGCAGCTTCGGACTAGCGGGGGGACAAGAGACCCAGTACTTC
TRBJ1-2 . TRBV27 . CASSLSGAVNYGYTF TGTGCCAGCAGTTTATCAGGGGCCGTTAACTATGGCTACACCTTC
TRBJ1-6 . TRBV5-1 . CASSPGSGVGSPLHF TGCGCCAGCAGCCCGGGGTCAGGGGTCGGTTCACCCCTCCACTTT
TRBJ1-6 once TRBV25-1 . CASSEAGQGDSPLHF TGTGCCAGCAGTGAAGCTGGGCAGGGAGATTCACCCCTCCACTTT
TRBJ2-7 . TRBV28 . CASSLFPGREFF TGTGCCAGCAGTTTATTTCCGGGCAGGGAATTTTTC
TRBJ2-5 . TRBV2 . CASRLGRSEETQYF TGTGCCAGCAGACTGGGACGTTCTGAAGAGACCCAGTACTTC
TRBJ1-2 . TRBV30 TRBD1 CAWSAGQGSRYGYTF TGTGCCTGGAGCGCGGGACAGGGGAGTAGGTATGGCTACACCTTC
TRBJ2-3 . TRBV5-1 . CASSSGHSYTDTQYF TGCGCCAGCAGCTCCGGACACTCTTACACAGATACGCAGTATTTT
TRBJ1-6 . TRBV6-6 . CASSSSSGGHSPLHF TGTGCCAGCAGTTCTTCCTCGGGGGGTCATTCACCCCTCCACTTT
TRBJ2-7 . TRBV5-4 TRBD2 CASSLSGSSYEQYF TGTGCCAGCAGCTTGAGCGGGAGCTCCTACGAGCAGTACTTC
TRBJ1-2 . TRBV5-6 TRBD1 CASRYDRAGGYTF TGTGCCAGCAGATATGACAGGGCAGGGGGCTACACCTTC
TRBJ2-7 . TRBV7-2 . CASSLIGQPSSYEQYF TGTGCCAGCAGCCTAATAGGACAGCCTTCCTCCTACGAGCAGTACTTC
TRBJ1-4 . TRBV7-9 . CASSLVGKELFF TGTGCCAGCAGCTTAGTAGGAAAAGAACTGTTTTTT
TRBJ2-3 . TRBV7-9 TRBD2 CASRPGRTGRSPDTQYF TGTGCCAGCAGGCCCGGGAGGACTGGAAGGAGCCCAGATACGCAGTATTTT
TRBJ2-5 . TRBV6-5 . CALGVGETQYF TGTGCCCTCGGGGTTGGGGAGACCCAGTACTTC
TRBJ2-1 once TRBV10-3 TRBD1 CAISDPTGHNEQFF TGTGCCATCAGTGACCCGACAGGGCACAATGAGCAGTTCTTC
TRBJ1-4 . TRBV4-3 . CASSQDGQGANEKLFF TGCGCCAGCAGCCAAGATGGGCAGGGAGCTAATGAAAAACTGTTTTTT
TRBJ1-5 few TRBV19 . CASIRDSNSNQPQHF TGTGCCAGTATCCGCGACAGTAATAGCAATCAGCCCCAGCATTTT
TRBJ1-6 . TRBV6-1 . CASSNQGYSPLHF TGTGCCAGCAGTAATCAGGGGTACTCACCCCTCCACTTT
TRBJ1-5 . TRBV5-1 TRBD1 CASSRDSDQPQHF TGCGCCAGCAGCAGGGACAGCGATCAGCCCCAGCATTTT
TRBJ2-7 . TRBV6-5 TRBD1 CASRPDRVSEQYF TGTGCCAGCAGACCCGACAGGGTCAGCGAGCAGTACTTC
TRBJ1-6 . TRBV27 . CASSPGTPYNSPLHF TGTGCCAGCAGCCCAGGGACACCATATAATTCACCCCTCCACTTT
TRBJ2-2 . TRBV19 . CATTRGGELFF TGTGCCACCACGAGGGGGGGGGAGCTGTTTTTT
TRBJ2-1 . TRBV25-1 . CASSLTATHNEQFF TGTGCCAGCAGTCTTACAGCGACCCACAATGAGCAGTTCTTC
TRBJ2-1 . TRBV4-3 . CASSQGPPQTSRSYNEQFF TGCGCCAGCAGCCAAGGTCCCCCTCAAACTAGCCGCTCCTACAATGAGCAGTTCTTC
TRBJ1-1 . TRBV29-1 . CSVVSAGNTEAFF TGCAGCGTTGTAAGTGCAGGGAACACTGAAGCTTTCTTT
TRBJ2-1 . TRBV5-1 . CASSSQINNEQFF TGCGCCAGCAGCTCACAGATAAACAATGAGCAGTTCTTC
TRBJ2-5 once TRBV29-1 TRBD1 CSVGGQSLQETQYF TGCAGCGTTGGGGGACAGAGCCTCCAAGAGACCCAGTACTTC
TRBJ2-7 . TRBV19 . CASSRRQTENTYEQYF TGTGCCAGTAGTAGGCGACAGACAGAGAATACCTACGAGCAGTACTTC
TRBJ2-7 . TRBV6-1 TRBD2 CASSGWEGYEQYF TGTGCCAGCAGCGGGTGGGAGGGCTACGAGCAGTACTTC
TRBJ2-1 . TRBV7-9 TRBD2 CASSVTSGAYNEQFF TGTGCCAGCAGCGTCACTAGCGGGGCATACAATGAGCAGTTCTTC
TRBJ2-4 . TRBV19 . CASSTLDLSIAKNIQYF TGTGCCAGTAGTACCTTGGACCTTTCAATAGCCAAAAACATTCAGTACTTC
TRBJ2-3 . TRBV5-4 . CASSKGGSDTQYF TGTGCCAGCAGCAAGGGGGGCTCAGATACGCAGTATTTT
TRBJ2-1 . TRBV27 . CASSFQGSTYNEQFF TGTGCCAGCAGTTTTCAGGGGAGCACCTACAATGAGCAGTTCTTC
TRBJ1-5 . TRBV14 TRBD1 CASSQEWRETGDISNQPQHF TGTGCCAGCAGCCAAGAATGGAGGGAGACAGGGGACATTAGCAATCAGCCCCAGCATTTT
TRBJ2-1 . TRBV7-9 . CASSLEGEQFF TGTGCCAGCAGCTTAGAGGGGGAGCAGTTCTTC
TRBJ2-1 . TRBV25-1 . CASSEFDARPYNEQFF TGTGCCAGCAGTGAATTCGACGCTCGACCCTACAATGAGCAGTTCTTC
TRBJ2-1 . TRBV5-1 TRBD2 CASRTGLAVDNEQFF TGCGCCAGCAGGACGGGACTAGCGGTGGACAATGAGCAGTTCTTC